Listed below are T cell receptor beta chains from one sample, sequenced in a study of OX40 agonist ivuxolimab in advanced cancers. TCRdb's table, derived via immunoSEQ multiplex PCR, lists solely in-frame clones and lacks some. The table records around 12,000 clones, around 80% of them present only once. The sample here was CD4+ or CD8+ T cells sorted from blood, taken in a trial of the OX40 agonist ivuxolimab. Receptor source: an adult with an advanced solid tumor such as melanoma, head and neck, liver or kidney cancer. Both conserved end residues are part of each CDR3. The D gene is left open where the match is weak. A row's size may be missing; if present it is once, few, many or a size class.

size	J	D	V	CDR3	DNA
.	TRBJ2-5	TRBD2	TRBV5-6	CASSSLRLAPQETQYF	TGTGCCAGCAGCTCCCTACGACTAGCGCCCCAAGAGACCCAGTACTTC
.	TRBJ2-1	TRBD2	TRBV4-2	CASSQEELAASSYNEQFF	TGTGCCAGCAGCCAAGAGGAACTAGCGGCCAGCTCCTACAATGAGCAGTTCTTC
.	TRBJ2-2	TRBD2	TRBV6-8	CASSYSPRLAGVTGELFF	TGTGCCAGCAGTTACTCGCCCCGGCTAGCGGGAGTCACCGGGGAGCTGTTTTTT
.	TRBJ1-3	.	TRBV4-1	CASSQDRSSGNTIYF	TGCGCCAGCAGCCAAGATAGGAGCTCTGGAAACACCATATATTTT
.	TRBJ1-2	.	TRBV5-1	CASSLEDGHYDGYTF	TGCGCCAGCAGCTTGGAGGACGGCCATTATGATGGCTACACCTTC
once	TRBJ2-3	.	TRBV6-6	CASSPYPARDTQYF	TGTGCCAGCAGTCCTTACCCGGCGAGGGATACGCAGTATTTT
.	TRBJ2-7	TRBD2	TRBV10-1	CASSELAGGPDEQYF	TGCGCCAGCAGTGAACTAGCGGGGGGGCCCGACGAGCAGTACTTC
.	TRBJ1-2	.	TRBV6-5	CASSYSSGGRAGYTF	TGTGCCAGCAGTTACTCGAGTGGGGGTCGTGCTGGCTACACCTTC
.	TRBJ2-5	.	TRBV2	CASSEALGAVETQYF	TGTGCCAGCAGTGAAGCCCTCGGGGCGGTGGAGACCCAGTACTTC
.	TRBJ1-1	.	TRBV5-1	CASSFGGITEAFF	TGCGCCAGCAGCTTCGGTGGGATTACTGAAGCTTTCTTT
.	TRBJ2-3	TRBD2	TRBV6-5	CASSYGLAATDTQYF	TGTGCCAGCAGTTACGGACTAGCGGCCACAGATACGCAGTATTTT
.	TRBJ2-7	TRBD1	TRBV9	CASSGGQNAYEQYF	TGTGCCAGCAGCGGGGGACAGAACGCCTACGAGCAGTACTTC
.	TRBJ2-1	.	TRBV28	CASSNYPPLADSYNEQFF	TGTGCCAGCAGCAATTACCCCCCCCTAGCCGACTCCTACAATGAGCAGTTCTTC
.	TRBJ2-1	.	TRBV4-2	CASSQAASSSYNEQFF	TGTGCCAGCAGCCAAGCGGCTAGCAGCTCCTACAATGAGCAGTTCTTC
.	TRBJ2-2	.	TRBV9	CASSVVSGGKTGELFF	TGTGCCAGCAGCGTAGTCTCAGGGGGGAAGACCGGGGAGCTGTTTTTT
.	TRBJ1-2	.	TRBV6-1	CASSLAVSNYGYTF	TGTGCCAGCAGTTTGGCCGTATCGAACTATGGCTACACCTTC
.	TRBJ1-2	TRBD1	TRBV14	CASSQVPDRGMGGYTF	TGTGCCAGCAGCCAAGTACCCGACAGGGGTATGGGGGGCTACACCTTC
.	TRBJ1-2	.	TRBV27	CASSPSTGQTWSSYGYTF	TGTGCCAGCAGTCCTTCGACAGGCCAAACCTGGAGTTCCTATGGCTACACCTTC
.	TRBJ1-1	.	TRBV28	CASSPLEEGITEAFF	TGTGCCAGCAGTCCCCTCGAGGAAGGGATCACTGAAGCTTTCTTT
.	TRBJ2-5	TRBD2	TRBV27	CASRRAGGYTETQYF	TGTGCCAGTCGACGAGCGGGGGGATATACGGAGACCCAGTACTTC
.	TRBJ1-3	TRBD1	TRBV30	CAWSGDSSGNTIYF	TGTGCCTGGAGTGGGGACAGCTCTGGAAACACCATATATTTT
.	TRBJ2-2	TRBD2	TRBV6-5	CASSGLAGAGGELFF	TGTGCCAGCAGTGGACTAGCGGGGGCAGGCGGGGAGCTGTTTTTT
.	TRBJ1-2	.	TRBV2	CASSTDTIGYTF	TGTGCCAGCAGTACCGACACGATTGGCTACACCTTC
.	TRBJ2-2	.	TRBV2	CARLDGSLTGELFF	TGTGCCAGACTCGACGGAAGCCTAACCGGGGAGCTGTTTTTT